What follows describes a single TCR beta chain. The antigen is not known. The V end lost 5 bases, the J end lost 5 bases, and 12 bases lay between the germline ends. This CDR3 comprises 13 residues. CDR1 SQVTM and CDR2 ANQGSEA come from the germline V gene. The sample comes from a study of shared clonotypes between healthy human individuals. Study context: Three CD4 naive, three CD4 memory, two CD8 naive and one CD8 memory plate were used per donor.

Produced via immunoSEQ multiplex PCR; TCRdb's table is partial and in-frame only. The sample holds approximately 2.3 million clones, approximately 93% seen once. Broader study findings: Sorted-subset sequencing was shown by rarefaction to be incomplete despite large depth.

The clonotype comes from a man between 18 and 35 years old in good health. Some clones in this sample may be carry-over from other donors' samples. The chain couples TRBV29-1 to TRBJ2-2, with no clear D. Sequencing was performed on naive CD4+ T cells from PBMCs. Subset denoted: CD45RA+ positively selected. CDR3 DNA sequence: TGCAGCGTTAGGACGCTTCTTACCGGGGAGCTGTTTTTT. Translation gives CSVRTLLTGELFF.